This TCR beta chain derives from a study of control samples from healthy donors and cancer patients. Profiled with immunoSEQ multiplex PCR; TCRdb holds only in-frame clones, not every one. The sample holds about 160,000 clones; 94% are singletons and the top ten take 12% to 15%. V gave up 4 bases and J gave up 7 bases, with 11 bases separating them. Per the germline V gene, CDR1 is SGHDT and CDR2 is YYEEEE. The CDR3 covers 12 residues. Sequencing used PBMCs. This receptor was taken from a man aged 60-69 years with colorectal cancer. The rearrangement joins TRBV5-6 to TRBJ1-1, with a tentative D call TRBD1 (6 bases). The CDR3 sequence: CASSTGIGEAFF. For the CDR3, the DNA is TGTGCCAGCAGCACAGGGATAGGTGAAGCTTTCTTT.